This is a list of T cell receptor beta chains from one sample in a study of cytomegalovirus exposure and HLA in healthy donors. Using immunoSEQ multiplex PCR, the repertoire was profiled, and TCRdb retains in-frame clones only, with some absent. The table lists 100,000 to 150,000 clones, approximately 80% of them singletons. Sequencing used PBMCs. These receptors were collected from a man aged 18 to 30 in good health and CMV-seronegative. Each CDR3 is given with its conserved first and last residue. A D gene is named only where the DNA matches it firmly. Clone size appears in some rows only: once, few, many, or a class for an expanded clone.

clone size | J gene | D gene | V gene | CDR3 length | CDR3 protein | CDR3 DNA
- | TRBJ2-2 | - | TRBV21-1 | 18 | CASSTRCRRSGGAGELFF | TGTGCCAGCAGCACTCGCTGCCGTCGGTCAGGGGGTGCCGGGGAGCTGTTTTTT
- | TRBJ1-1 | - | TRBV2 | 12 | CASSLMNTEAFF | TGTGCCAGCTCCCTAATGAACACTGAAGCTTTCTTT
- | TRBJ2-7 | - | TRBV7-6 | 15 | CASSLVQGSSYEQYF | TGTGCCAGCAGCTTAGTGCAGGGGAGCTCCTACGAGCAGTACTTC
- | TRBJ1-1 | - | TRBV7-2 | 15 | CASSLAHQGNTEAFF | TGTGCCAGCAGCTTAGCCCATCAGGGGAACACTGAAGCTTTCTTT
once | TRBJ2-7 | - | TRBV27 | 13 | CASSEGGAYEQYF | TGTGCCAGCAGCGAGGGTGGCGCCTACGAGCAGTACTTC
- | TRBJ1-2 | TRBD1 | TRBV7-2 | 13 | CASTPRTGYGYTF | TGTGCCAGCACCCCAAGGACAGGGTACGGCTACACCTTC
once | TRBJ1-1 | - | TRBV18 | 14 | CASSPASRRTEAFF | TGTGCCAGCTCACCGGCCTCTCGGAGGACTGAAGCTTTCTTT
- | TRBJ2-1 | - | TRBV2 | 12 | CARVEQGNEQFF | TGTGCCAGAGTAGAACAGGGAAATGAGCAGTTCTTC
- | TRBJ1-2 | - | TRBV10-3 | 15 | CAISDSTGRGYGYTF | TGTGCCATCAGTGACAGTACAGGCCGGGGGTATGGCTACACCTTC
once | TRBJ1-6 | - | TRBV5-6 | 12 | CASRDSNSPLHF | TGTGCCTCCAGGGACTCAAATTCACCCCTCCACTTT
- | TRBJ1-2 | TRBD1 | TRBV6-5 | 14 | CASSYSDRAYGYTF | TGTGCCAGCAGTTACTCCGACAGGGCCTATGGCTACACCTTC